Detailed here is one T cell receptor beta chain. This sample is part of a study of T cell changes during pregnancy in multiple sclerosis. Sequencing used immunoSEQ multiplex PCR; TCRdb keeps in-frame clones, though not all of them. The sample yields under 75,000 clones, roughly 92% seen once. Sequenced material: CD8+ T cells from peripheral blood mononuclear cells, taken in the second trimester of pregnancy. The TCR was taken from a female donor with multiple sclerosis, enrolled in a pregnancy study.

CDR3 loop: CASSLWETGTPYNEQFF. The CDR3, as DNA: TGTGCCAGCAGCTTATGGGAGACAGGTACCCCCTACAATGAGCAGTTCTTC. V and J are TRBV11-1 and TRBJ2-1; D perhaps matches TRBD1 (6 bases). V lost 2 bases to trimming and J lost 2 bases, with 16 bases between them. CDR1 and CDR2 from the germline V gene are SGHAT and FQDESV (reference sequence). The CDR3 sequence is 17 residues long. Supplemented by reference TRBV11-1 and TRBJ2-1, the full variable domain reads EAEVAQSPRYKITEKSQAVAFWCDPISGHATLYWYRQILGQGPELLVQFQDESVVDDSQLPKDRFSAERLKGVDSTLKIQPAELGDSAMYLCASSLWETGTPYNEQFFGPGTRLTVL.